Listed below are T cell receptor beta chains from one sample, sequenced in a study of blood T cell repertoires in COVID-19. Measured with immunoSEQ multiplex PCR; TCRdb has only the in-frame clones, and not every one. The sample has 100,000 to 150,000 clones; over 60% are singletons. Sequenced sample: peripheral blood. These receptors all stem from a man aged 35 to 55 with active or convalescent COVID-19. Both conserved end residues are part of each CDR3. The D gene is left open where the match is weak. Clone size is not always given. Where it is, it says once, few, many or a class for expanded clones.

j_call	v_call	clone_size	d_call	cdr3_nt	cdr3_aa
TRBJ2-7	TRBV2	-	-	TGTGCCAGCAGTGCAGGCTCCTACGAGCAGTACTTC	CASSAGSYEQYF
TRBJ2-5	TRBV10-3	-	TRBD2	TGTGCCATCAGTGGGACTAGCGGGGAAAGCACGGAGACCCAGTACTTC	CAISGTSGESTETQYF
TRBJ2-5	TRBV6-5	-	TRBD2	TGTGCCAGCGGTCCGGGAGCGGGGGAAGAGACCCAGTACTTC	CASGPGAGEETQYF
TRBJ2-7	TRBV20-1	-	-	TGCAGTGCTAGGCGCCAGGACGAGCAGTACTTC	CSARRQDEQYF
TRBJ2-3	TRBV7-9	-	-	TGTGCCAGCAGCTTAAAAGCATTCACAGATACGCAGTATTTT	CASSLKAFTDTQYF
TRBJ1-6	TRBV3-1/TRBV3-2	-	-	TGTGCCAGCAGCCAAGAAACGGTGAAGAATTCACCCCTCCACTTT	CASSQETVKNSPLHF
TRBJ2-7	TRBV5-1	-	TRBD1	TGCGCCAGCAGCTTGGCTGGGTCAGGGGGCTACGAGCAGTACTTC	CASSLAGSGGYEQYF
TRBJ2-5	TRBV2	few	TRBD1	TGTGCCAGCAGAATAACGGACAGGGGATCAGAGACCCAGTACTTC	CASRITDRGSETQYF
TRBJ2-7	TRBV7-6	few	TRBD2	TGTGCCAGCAGTCCAGCGGGACTAGCGGGAGGGCGCAGGTACGAGCAGTACTTC	CASSPAGLAGGRRYEQYF
TRBJ1-5	TRBV2	-	TRBD1	TGTGCCAGCAGTGCAGAACAGGGGGCAGGGAGTCAGCCCCAGCATTTT	CASSAEQGAGSQPQHF
TRBJ2-7	TRBV7-2	-	-	TGTGCCAGCAGCTCCCTCTACGGGTACGAGCAGTACTTC	CASSSLYGYEQYF
TRBJ1-1	TRBV5-6	-	-	TGTGCCAGCAGCTTTTCCGGGAAGGGAGGTGACACTGAAGCTTTCTTT	CASSFSGKGGDTEAFF
TRBJ1-5	TRBV24-1	-	TRBD1	TGTGCCACCAGTCCAGGGGGAAATCAGCCCCAGCATTTT	CATSPGGNQPQHF
TRBJ1-2	TRBV4-3	-	TRBD1	TGCGCCAGCAGCATTCGGACAGGGATAATAGATGGCTACACCTTC	CASSIRTGIIDGYTF
TRBJ2-3	TRBV7-9	-	TRBD2	TGTGCCAGCAGCTCTCTAGCGGGAGGGACAGATACGCAGTATTTT	CASSSLAGGTDTQYF
TRBJ1-2	TRBV20-1	once	-	TGCAGTGCTACGATCGTAGATGGCTACACCTTC	CSATIVDGYTF
TRBJ2-5	TRBV3-1/TRBV3-2	-	TRBD2	TGTGCCAGCAGATCCACTAGCGGGGGGGCCCGAGAGACCCAGTACTTC	CASRSTSGGARETQYF
TRBJ2-7	TRBV2	-	-	TGTGCCAGCAGTGCCGAGCAAGGAGACGAGCAGTACTTC	CASSAEQGDEQYF
TRBJ1-1	TRBV19	once	TRBD1	TGTGCCAGTAGTCGGGACAGGGCTTTCCTGAACACTGAAGCTTTCTTT	CASSRDRAFLNTEAFF
TRBJ2-7	TRBV6-5	-	TRBD1	TGTGCCAGCAGTTACGGGACAGGGGGCTACGAGCAGTACTTC	CASSYGTGGYEQYF
TRBJ1-2	TRBV7-9	-	TRBD1	TGTGCCAGCAGCTTCCAGGGGGGCTATGGCTACACCTTC	CASSFQGGYGYTF
TRBJ1-4	TRBV4-2	-	TRBD1	TGTGCCAGCAGCACCCGACAGGGCGGTGAAAAACTGTTTTTT	CASSTRQGGEKLFF
TRBJ2-1	TRBV5-5	once	TRBD2	TGTGCCAGCAGCTTGACAGAGCCGGGACTACAACCTAATGAGCAGTTCTTC	CASSLTEPGLQPNEQFF
TRBJ1-4	TRBV2	-	TRBD1	TGTGCCAGCAGTGAAGGACAGGGGGCTAATGAAAAACTGTTTTTT	CASSEGQGANEKLFF
TRBJ1-1	TRBV27	-	-	TGTGCCAGCATTAAACAAGCTGAAGCTTTCTTT	CASIKQAEAFF
TRBJ2-7	TRBV5-1	-	-	TGCGCCAGCAGCGTGGGGGGGACAGCCGACTTCTCCTACGAGCAGTACTTC	CASSVGGTADFSYEQYF
TRBJ2-2	TRBV24-1	-	TRBD2	TGTGCCACCAGTCCGCTTACTAGCGGGGGAGGGCACACCGGGGAGCTGTTTTTT	CATSPLTSGGGHTGELFF
TRBJ1-3	TRBV9	-	-	TGTGCCAGCAGCGTAGGGGCTGCAACTGGAAACACCATATATTTT	CASSVGAATGNTIYF
TRBJ1-2	TRBV9	-	TRBD1	TGTGCCAGCAGCGTAGGAGAGGGACAGGGGTATGGCTACACCTTC	CASSVGEGQGYGYTF
TRBJ1-6	TRBV3-1/TRBV3-2	-	-	TGTGCCAGCAGCCAGGCACAGTCTAATTCACCCCTCCACTTT	CASSQAQSNSPLHF
TRBJ1-5	TRBV28	-	TRBD1	TGTGCCAGTCGGACAGGCCGCAATCAGCCCCAGCATTTT	CASRTGRNQPQHF
TRBJ2-1	TRBV3-1/TRBV3-2	-	-	TGTGCCAGCAGCTTTGACAGTCGCTCCTACAATGAGCAGTTCTTC	CASSFDSRSYNEQFF
TRBJ2-2	TRBV3-1/TRBV3-2	-	-	TGTGCCAGCAGCCAAGCCCCAGATACCGGGGAGCTGTTTTTT	CASSQAPDTGELFF
TRBJ2-2	TRBV12-5	-	TRBD2	TGTGCTAGTGGTTCGGGACTAGCGGGAGCCGGGGAGCTGTTTTTT	CASGSGLAGAGELFF
TRBJ2-4	TRBV5-1	-	TRBD1	TGCGCCAGCAGCAGGACAGGGGACGCGGGAAACATTCAGTACTTC	CASSRTGDAGNIQYF
TRBJ2-7	TRBV28	-	-	TGTGCCAGCAGTTCGGAGGGAGCAAGAGAGCAGTACTTC	CASSSEGAREQYF
TRBJ1-5	TRBV14	-	-	TGTGCCAGCAGCCAAGGAGGAGCGGGCAATCAGCCCCAGCATTTT	CASSQGGAGNQPQHF
TRBJ2-1	TRBV5-1	-	TRBD2	TGCGCCAGCAGCTCTGGACTAGCGGATTACAATGAGCAGTTCTTC	CASSSGLADYNEQFF